The present T cell receptor beta chain was sequenced within a study of CD8+ T cells in alopecia areata. Following RNA extraction, reverse transcription yielded cDNA that acted as the sequencing template. The table came from immunoSEQ multiplex PCR; TCRdb's copy has only in-frame clones and leaves some out. The table lists about 140,000 clones, about 60% of them singletons, with about 4.9% in the top ten. Study-wide findings and caveats: Patients shared TCRs less clearly than mice did, possibly owing to HLA.

For this clone: The antigen is undetermined.

The CDR3 is 14 residues long. V lost 10 bases and J lost 5; bases outside the gene matches: 12. Per germline, CDR1 SNHLY and CDR2 FYNNEI. The chain is built from TRBV2 and TRBJ2-5, with TRBD1 matching over 8 bases. This TCR was recovered from a human donor in good health. Sequenced material: CD4+ T cells sorted from blood. The CDR3 sequence is CATLPDRDAETQYF. As DNA, the CDR3 is TGTGCCACACTCCCGGACAGGGATGCGGAGACCCAGTACTTC.